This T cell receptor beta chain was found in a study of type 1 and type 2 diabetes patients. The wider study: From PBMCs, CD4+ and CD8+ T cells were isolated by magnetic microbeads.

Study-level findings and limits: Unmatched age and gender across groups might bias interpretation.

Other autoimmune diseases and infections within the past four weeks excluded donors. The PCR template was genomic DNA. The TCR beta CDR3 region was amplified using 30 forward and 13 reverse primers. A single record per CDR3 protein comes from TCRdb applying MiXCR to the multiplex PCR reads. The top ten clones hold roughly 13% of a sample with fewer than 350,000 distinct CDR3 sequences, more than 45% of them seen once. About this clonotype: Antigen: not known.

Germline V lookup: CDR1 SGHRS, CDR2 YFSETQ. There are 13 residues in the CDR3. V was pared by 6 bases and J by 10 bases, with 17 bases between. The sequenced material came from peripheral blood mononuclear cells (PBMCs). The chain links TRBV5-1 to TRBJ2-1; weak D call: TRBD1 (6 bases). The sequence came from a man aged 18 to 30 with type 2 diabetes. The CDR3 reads CASTLENRVEQFF. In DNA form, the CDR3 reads TGCGCCAGCACGTTAGAGAACAGGGTCGAGCAGTTCTTC.